This T cell receptor (beta chain) was sequenced for a study of CD8 T cells in Susac syndrome. This CDR3 is 15 amino acids long. In germline, CDR1 is SGHTA, CDR2 FQGNSA. Trimming pared 2 bases from V and 2 bases from J, leaving 12 bases between. It was with random hexamers that 0.5 to 1 ug RNA was reverse transcribed. Using its own MiXCR run on the immunoSEQ multiplex PCR reads, TCRdb lists one record per CDR3 protein. The sample holds about 210,000 distinct CDR3 sequences, 85% to 95% seen once. Material for sequencing was CD4+ T cells from PBMCs. The receptor comes from a human donor with Susac syndrome. V usage is TRBV7-2 and J usage is TRBJ2-5; no firm D call. The CDR3: CASSLNAGSQETQYF. The CDR3 DNA follows: TGTGCCAGCAGCTTAAACGCAGGTTCTCAAGAGACCCAGTACTTC.